This T cell receptor (beta chain) emerged from a study of blood T cell repertoires in COVID-19. V shed 7 bases and J 7 bases; nucleotides not matched to a gene: 9. CDR1 MNHEY and CDR2 SVGAGI come from the germline V gene. There are 14 residues in the CDR3. Clones were sequenced by immunoSEQ multiplex PCR, and TCRdb holds only the in-frame ones, with some missing. The data show about 130,000 clones, with more than 75% seen just once and around 3.6% held by the top ten. This clonotype originated in a woman aged 55 to 70 with acute or convalescent COVID-19. The rearrangement joins TRBV6-5 to TRBJ1-5; 8 nucleotides agree with TRBD1. The sequencing sample was made of peripheral blood. CDR3 bases: TGTGCCAGCACTCCTGGACAGGGAAAACAGCCCCAGCATTTT. Translation: CASTPGQGKQPQHF.